This T cell receptor (beta chain) was sequenced for a study of Graves' ophthalmopathy and Graves' hyperthyroidism. Regarding the study as a whole: The model achieved roughly 66% sensitivity and under 75% specificity for ophthalmopathy progression.

This clonotype has at least ten counts. Antigen specificity is unknown. From germline, CDR1 is SGHRS and CDR2 YFSETQ. Trimming cost V 2 bases and J 4 bases; bases outside gene matches: 8. The CDR3 is 16 residues long. Certain patients were not enrolled. These were patients with other autoimmune diseases, uncontrolled infections, pregnancy or lactation. Amplification of TCR beta CDR3 regions used RNA transcripts. RT-PCR in the first round used HTBI primers; a second-round multiplex PCR followed. A single record per CDR3 protein comes from TCRdb applying MiXCR to the multiplex PCR reads. The profile shows about 370,000 distinct CDR3 sequences, approximately 18% of them singletons.

The chain employs TRBV5-1 and TRBJ2-2; TRBD2 agrees at 7 bases. This receptor was obtained from an adult woman with stable Graves' hyperthyroidism. Sequenced sample: peripheral blood. The CDR3 protein is CASSFLADQPTGELFF. Here the CDR3 DNA reads TGCGCCAGCAGCTTCCTAGCGGACCAACCCACCGGGGAGCTGTTTTTT. Based on the CDR3 plus reference TRBV5-1 and TRBJ2-2, the full variable domain is KAGVTQTPRYLIKTRGQQVTLSCSPISGHRSVSWYQQTPGQGLQFLFEYFSETQRNKGNFPGRFSGRQFSNSRSEMNVSTLELGDSALYLCASSFLADQPTGELFFGEGSRLTVL.